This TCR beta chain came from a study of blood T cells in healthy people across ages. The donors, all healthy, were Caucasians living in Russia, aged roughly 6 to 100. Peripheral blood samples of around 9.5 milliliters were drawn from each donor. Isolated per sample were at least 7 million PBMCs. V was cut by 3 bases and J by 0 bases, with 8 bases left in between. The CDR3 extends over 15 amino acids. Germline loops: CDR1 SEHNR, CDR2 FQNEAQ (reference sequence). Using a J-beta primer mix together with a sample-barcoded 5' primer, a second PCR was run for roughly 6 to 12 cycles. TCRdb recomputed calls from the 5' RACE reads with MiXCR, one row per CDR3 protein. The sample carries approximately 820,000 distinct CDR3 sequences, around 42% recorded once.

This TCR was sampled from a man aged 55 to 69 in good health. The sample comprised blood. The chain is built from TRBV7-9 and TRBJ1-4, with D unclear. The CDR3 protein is CASSFQLSTNEKLFF. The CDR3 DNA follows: TGTGCCAGCAGCTTTCAACTCTCAACTAATGAAAAACTGTTTTTT.